This TCR beta chain was sequenced in a study of Graves' ophthalmopathy and Graves' hyperthyroidism. This clonotype has just a few counts. CDR3 regions of TCR beta were amplified from RNA transcripts. HTBI-primed RT-PCR formed the first round, and a multiplex PCR formed the second. TCRdb re-called the multiplex PCR reads with MiXCR, one entry per CDR3 protein. The table lists 300,000 to 400,000 distinct CDR3 sequences, roughly 17% of them singletons. Sequencing used peripheral blood. This sequence was found in an adult woman with stable Graves' hyperthyroidism.

The CDR3 DNA is TGCAGCGTTGAATCTAGCGGGTGGGAGACCCAGTACTTC. This sequence encodes CSVESSGWETQYF. This chain joins TRBV29-1 and TRBJ2-5; 8 nucleotides agree with TRBD2. Per the germline V gene, CDR1 is SQVTM and CDR2 is ANQGSEA. The CDR3 has 13 amino acids. V dropped 2 bases and J dropped 5; count of bases not matched to a gene: 4.